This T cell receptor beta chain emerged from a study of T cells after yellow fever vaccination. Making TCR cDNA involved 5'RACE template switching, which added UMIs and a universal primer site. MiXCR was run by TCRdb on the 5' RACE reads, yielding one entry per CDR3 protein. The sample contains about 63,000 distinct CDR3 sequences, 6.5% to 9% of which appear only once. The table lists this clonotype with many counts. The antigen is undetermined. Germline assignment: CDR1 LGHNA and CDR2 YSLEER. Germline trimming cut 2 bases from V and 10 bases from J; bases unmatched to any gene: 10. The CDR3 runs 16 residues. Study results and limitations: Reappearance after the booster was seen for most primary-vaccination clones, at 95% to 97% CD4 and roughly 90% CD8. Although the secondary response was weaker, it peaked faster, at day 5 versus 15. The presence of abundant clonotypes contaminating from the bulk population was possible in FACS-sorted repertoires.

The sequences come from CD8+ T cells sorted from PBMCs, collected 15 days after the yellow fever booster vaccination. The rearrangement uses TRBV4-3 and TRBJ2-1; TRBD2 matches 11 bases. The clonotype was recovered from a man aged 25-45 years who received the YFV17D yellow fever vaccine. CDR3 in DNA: TGCGCCAGCAGCCAACTAGCTGGGACTAGCGGTGTCGAGCAGTTCTTC. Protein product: CASSQLAGTSGVEQFF.